The 5 T cell receptor beta chains below were found in one sample sequenced in a study of T cells in Graves' hyperthyroidism and ophthalmopathy. Using RNA transcripts as the source, TCR beta CDR3 regions were amplified. The HTBI set primed first-round TCR CDR3 RT-PCR. TCRdb reanalysed the multiplex PCR reads using MiXCR and keeps one entry per CDR3 protein. The sample has 300,000 to 350,000 distinct CDR3 sequences; around 13% are singletons. Material: blood. These TCRs come from a woman in her 30s with Graves' hyperthyroidism.

This chain connects TRBV9 to TRBJ1-2; weak D call: TRBD1 (5 bases). Germline V lookup: CDR1 SGDLS, CDR2 YYNGEE. The CDR3 extends over 15 amino acids. With 3 bases removed from V and 3 bases from J, the gap between germline ends came to 15 bases. CDR3 in amino acids: CASSGQTEYDYGYTF. The CDR3 DNA reads as TGTGCCAGCAGCGGTCAGACAGAGTATGACTATGGCTACACCTTC.

This clonotype was seen ten or more times. The chain uses TRBV11-1 and TRBJ2-1; D might be TRBD2 (5 bases). This CDR3 region has 11 residues. The germline gives CDR1 SGHAT, CDR2 FQDESV (reference sequence). V lost 7 bases and J lost 10, with 11 bases in between. CDR3 in amino acids: CASTGVGEQFF. The DNA for the CDR3 is TGTGCCAGCACCGGGGTGGGGGAGCAGTTCTTC.

This clonotype has only a few counts. V usage is TRBV6-1 and J usage is TRBJ1-1; D is unclear. The CDR3 loop spans 13 amino acids. Trimming shortened V by 4 bases and J by 6 bases, and 12 bases separated the two germline ends. The germline V gene has CDR1 MNHNS and CDR2 SASEGT. DNA of the CDR3: TGTGCCAGCAGTGCCCATGAACTGCCTGAAGCTTTCTTT. Translating it yields CASSAHELPEAFF.

This clonotype has just a few counts. The genes are TRBV19 and TRBJ2-2, with D uncertain. The CDR3 has 12 amino acids. Germline V gives CDR1 LNHDA, CDR2 SQIVND (reference sequence). Trimming removed 6 bases at V and 4 bases at J, with 6 bases between. DNA for the CDR3: TGTGCCAGTAGCCGTATCACCGGGGAGCTGTTTTTT. As protein: CASSRITGELFF.

In this sample, this clonotype turned up a few times. The rearrangement links TRBV5-1 to TRBJ1-1; D gene unclear. The CDR3 runs to 13 residues. Germline assignment: CDR1 SGHRS and CDR2 YFSETQ. V was pared by 4 bases and J by 7 bases, with 14 bases between. In nucleotides, the CDR3 is TGCGCCAGCAGCCCCAGGAACCCGGGTGAAGCTTTCTTT. This codes for CASSPRNPGEAFF.